This T cell receptor (beta chain) was documented in a study of molecular identifiers for immune sequencing clone quantification. TCRdb redid the calling of the PCR reads with MiXCR, one entry per CDR3 protein. The table shows about 630,000 distinct CDR3 sequences, with 25% occurring only once. Overall study findings and caveats: Some 970,000 naive cells reportedly did not prevent detection of spiked Jurkat TCR RNA from one cell.

Germline V gene sequence: CDR1 MDHEN, CDR2 SYDVKM. This CDR3 region has 17 residues. V was trimmed by 9 bases and J by 5 bases, leaving 29 bases between them. A note on this clonotype: The antigen is not known.

The rearrangement uses TRBV28 and TRBJ2-7, with D perhaps matching TRBD1 (5 bases). Sample: naive CD8+ T cells from blood, with Jurkat cell RNA spiked in. Regarding subset: FACS-sorted CD8+CD4-CCR7+CD45RA+ naive T cells. The clonotype was recovered from a human donor in good health. Some libraries in this study had Jurkat cell RNA spiked in. The CDR3 DNA reads TGTGCCAGAAGTCCCCTCCTGCAGGGAACCATTCAAGACGAGCAGTACTTC. Amino acids: CARSPLLQGTIQDEQYF.